The 5 T cell receptor beta chains below come from one sample, sequenced in a study of PD-1 blockade in classical Hodgkin lymphoma. The method was immunoSEQ multiplex PCR; TCRdb's version includes in-frame clones alone and lacks a portion of them. The sample has 20,000 to 25,000 clones; around 94% are singletons. Time point specified: newly diagnosed, previously untreated cHL patient sample. Input material: peripheral blood mononuclear cells (PBMCs). All receptors come from a human donor with classical Hodgkin lymphoma.

The chain is built from TRBV9 and TRBJ2-1; 11 bases fit TRBD2. V shed 7 bases and J 0 bases; nucleotides not matched to a gene: 9. The CDR3 has 17 amino acids. CDR1 is SGDLS, CDR2 YYNGEE, per germline. The CDR3 DNA is TGTGCCAGCGGCCCTAGCGGGGGGATGATCTCCTACAATGAGCAGTTCTTC. Amino acid sequence: CASGPSGGMISYNEQFF.

The rearrangement links TRBV18 to TRBJ1-6; 8 bases match TRBD1. V trimming: 5 bases; J trimming: 9 bases; junction bases outside the gene matches: 12. The V gene's germline CDR1 is KGHSH and CDR2 LQKENI. The CDR3 consists of 16 residues. The CDR3 region is CASSELGQGGSSPLHF. CDR3 DNA sequence: TGTGCCAGCTCAGAACTAGGACAGGGTGGGAGTTCACCCCTCCACTTT. Based on the CDR3 plus reference TRBV18 and TRBJ1-6, the full variable domain is NAGVMQNPRHLVRRRGQEARLRCSPMKGHSHVYWYRQLPEEGLKFMVYLQKENIIDESGMPKERFSAEFPKEGPSILRIQQVVRGDSAAYFCASSELGQGGSSPLHFGNGTRLTVT.

The chain carries TRBV27 and TRBJ2-7; no reliable D call. CDR3 length equals 14 residues. Germline CDR1 is MNHEY and CDR2 is SMNVEV (reference sequence). V gave up 3 bases and J gave up 0 bases, with 9 bases separating them. The CDR3: CASSFLYVSYEQYF. CDR3 nucleotide sequence: TGTGCCAGCAGTTTTCTATATGTCTCCTACGAGCAGTACTTC.

The chain employs TRBV10-3 and TRBJ2-3; TRBD1 aligns across 8 bases. Germline CDR1 is ENHRY and CDR2 is SYGVKD. Trimming cost V 5 bases and J 7 bases; bases outside gene matches: 8. This CDR3 region has 14 residues. CDR3 in DNA: TGTGCCATCAGTCTAGGACAGGGTGTAAATACGCAGTATTTT. Amino acids: CAISLGQGVNTQYF.

The genes are TRBV5-1 and TRBJ2-1, with a possible D match to TRBD1 (6 bases). The CDR3 runs to 16 residues. The ends were cut back, 1 base at V and 0 bases at J, with 11 bases in the middle. Germline CDR1 SGHRS, CDR2 YFSETQ. CDR3 amino acids: CASSLSRDTSYNEQFF. The CDR3 DNA sequence: TGCGCCAGCAGCTTGAGTCGGGACACCTCCTACAATGAGCAGTTCTTC.